The 17 T cell receptor beta chains below all came from one sample that was sequenced in a study of cytomegalovirus exposure and HLA in healthy donors (dated by TCRdb to about 2017). Library construction relied on the immunoSEQ multiplex PCR assay. This is the immuneACCESS table as TCRdb keeps it, with only in-frame sequences that have V and J called. A part of the clones is gone; compared with another copy, unresolved V genes explain less than half, and the rest is unexplained. A total of about 56,000 clones appear in this sample, just over 90% of them only once. Clones ranked in the top ten supply 1.5% to 2% of the sample. The specimen sequenced was PBMCs. All receptors derive from a young woman in good health and CMV-seropositive.

This rearrangement joins TRBV28 to TRBJ1-2; a possible D gene is TRBD1 (6 bases). This CDR3 comprises 14 residues. V lost 8 bases and J 0 bases, leaving 13 bases between the germline ends. Germline CDR1 and CDR2: MDHEN and SYDVKM. The CDR3 sequence is CASSTGGTNYGYTF. The DNA for the CDR3 is TGTGCCAGCTCGACAGGCGGTACTAACTATGGCTACACCTTC.

J is TRBJ1-2 and V is TRBV7-2; 8 positions match TRBD1. CDR3 length: 17 residues. J gave up 4 bases and V 0 bases, and 10 bases lay outside the gene matches. The V gene's germline CDR1 is SGHTA and CDR2 FQGNSA. CDR3: CASSLALDRASPYGYTF. Here the CDR3 DNA reads TGTGCCAGCAGCTTAGCTCTGGACAGGGCGAGTCCCTATGGCTACACCTTC.

The chain combines TRBV5-6 with TRBJ2-7; maybe TRBD2 (5 bases). The V gene lost 5 bases and the J gene lost 0 bases, with 12 bases spanning the gap. Germline CDR1 is SGHDT and CDR2 is YYEEEE. The CDR3 loop spans 14 amino acids. CDR3 in amino acids: CASSATGSSYEQYF. In DNA form, the CDR3 reads TGTGCCAGCAGTGCAACTGGGAGCTCCTACGAGCAGTACTTC.

V gene TRBV19 combines with J gene TRBJ1-2; 7 bases are shared with TRBD1. CDR3 length: 16 residues. Germline loops: CDR1 LNHDA, CDR2 SQIVND (reference sequence). Trimming cost V 4 bases and J 3 bases; bases outside gene matches: 11. The CDR3 DNA follows: TGTGCCAGTAGTAATAGCGGGGACAGTGGGTACTATGGCTACACCTTC. Translation: CASSNSGDSGYYGYTF.

The chain uses TRBV18 and TRBJ1-2, with 8 positions matching TRBD1. Germline CDR1 reads KGHSH; CDR2 reads LQKENI. The V segment lost 4 bases and the J segment 1 base; nucleotides outside the gene matches: 5. The length of the CDR3 is 15 residues. The CDR3: CASSLGTGVNYGYTF. Written as DNA, the CDR3 is TGTGCCAGCTCACTGGGGACAGGAGTTAACTATGGCTACACCTTC.

The V gene is TRBV4-3, the J gene TRBJ1-5; no definite D call. Trimming cost V 0 bases and J 7 bases, with 13 bases left between them. The germline CDR1 and CDR2 sequences are LGHNA and YSLEER. The CDR3 contains 15 residues. Here the CDR3 DNA reads TGCGCCAGCAGCCAAGACGTTGGGTTGGGCCAGCCCCAGCATTTT. It encodes CASSQDVGLGQPQHF.

The chain uses TRBV11-1 and TRBJ2-7; D perhaps matches TRBD2 (6 bases). Germline loops: CDR1 SGHAT, CDR2 FQDESV (reference sequence). Trimming removed 4 bases from V and 5 bases from J, with 18 bases in between. This CDR3 contains 15 residues. The chain's CDR3 is CASSSTSAGLHEQYF. The CDR3 region has the DNA TGTGCCAGCAGCTCCACCTCCGCGGGGCTCCACGAGCAGTACTTC.

The chain recombines TRBV4-1 with TRBJ2-7, with 8 bases matching TRBD2. Germline values: CDR1 MGHRA, CDR2 YSYEKL. The CDR3 length is 14 residues. With V trimmed by 2 bases and J by 0 bases, 0 bases remained unmatched. CDR3 amino acids: CASSQRGGSYEQYF. In DNA, the CDR3 is TGCGCCAGCAGCCAACGGGGGGGCTCCTACGAGCAGTACTTC.

The CDR3 sequence: CASSASAMGAYGYTF. In DNA form, the CDR3 reads TGTGCCAGCAGCGCCAGCGCTATGGGGGCCTATGGCTACACCTTC. The gene calls are TRBV9 and TRBJ1-2; perhaps TRBD1 as D (6 bases). V lost 3 bases to trimming and J lost 4 bases, with 16 bases between them. The germline CDR1 and CDR2 sequences are SGDLS and YYNGEE. The CDR3 runs to 15 residues.

A single count supports this clone. The chain links TRBV5-5 to TRBJ2-5; 8 positions match TRBD1. The CDR3 sequence is 14 residues long. Germline lookup yields CDR1 SGHKS and CDR2 YYEKEE (reference sequence). Germline trimming cut 2 bases from V and 2 bases from J; bases unmatched to any gene: 2. The CDR3 protein is CASSLHRGQETQYF. CDR3 coding DNA: TGTGCCAGCAGCTTACACAGGGGGCAAGAGACCCAGTACTTC. The whole variable domain, filled in from reference TRBV5-5 and TRBJ2-5, reads DAGVTQSPTHLIKTRGQQVTLRCSPISGHKSVSWYQQVLGQGPQFIFQYYEKEERGRGNFPDRFSARQFPNYSSELNVNALLLGDSALYLCASSLHRGQETQYFGPGTRLLVL.

For the CDR3, the DNA is TGTGCCAGCAGAGGAGCCGGGACAGGGGAACGTAACGAGCAGTACTTC. Its protein is CASRGAGTGERNEQYF. The chain joins TRBV27 to TRBJ2-7; 10 nucleotides align to TRBD1. The CDR3 extends over 16 amino acids. Losses at the gene ends were 6 bases for V and 5 bases for J; bases not matched to a gene: 13. The germline gives CDR1 MNHEY, CDR2 SMNVEV (reference sequence).

In its sample, this clone was seen once. The V call is TRBV9, the J call TRBJ1-1; 9 bases agree with TRBD1. V trimming: 3 bases; J trimming: 5 bases; junction bases outside the gene matches: 5. This CDR3 contains 14 residues. The germline V gene has CDR1 SGDLS and CDR2 YYNGEE. CDR3 nucleotides: TGTGCCAGCAGCGACGACAGGGGGACAACTGAAGCTTTCTTT. This codes for CASSDDRGTTEAFF.

This chain joins TRBV5-1 and TRBJ1-1; the D gene is possibly TRBD1 (6 bases). The V gene's germline CDR1 is SGHRS and CDR2 YFSETQ. Trimming removed 4 bases at V and 0 bases at J, with 13 bases between. The CDR3 sequence is 15 residues long. The CDR3: CASSSREGVNTEAFF. CDR3 sequence (DNA): TGCGCCAGCAGCAGCAGGGAGGGGGTGAACACTGAAGCTTTCTTT.

The rearrangement uses TRBV11-2 and TRBJ1-1; D unclear. The germline V gene encodes CDR1 SGHAT and CDR2 FQNNGV. Between the trimmed V and J ends, which lost 2 bases and 3 bases, there was a span of 7 bases. The CDR3 contains 13 residues. CDR3 sequence: CASSLMGDTEAFF. As DNA, the CDR3 is TGTGCCAGCAGCTTAATGGGCGACACTGAAGCTTTCTTT.

The chain couples TRBV6-1 to TRBJ1-2; D may be TRBD1 (5 bases). The CDR3 totals 14 residues. V lost 5 bases to trimming and J lost 0 bases, with 10 bases between them. Germline V CDR1 and CDR2: MNHNS, SASEGT. In DNA form, the CDR3 reads TGTGCCAGCAGTCAGGGAAGGGCTAACTATGGCTACACCTTC. It codes for CASSQGRANYGYTF.

The rearrangement links TRBV7-9 to TRBJ2-2, with a tentative D call TRBD1 (6 bases). V shed 5 bases and J shed 4 bases, with 14 bases lying between them. Germline loops: CDR1 SEHNR, CDR2 FQNEAQ (reference sequence). The CDR3 runs 15 residues. CDR3 coding DNA: TGTGCCAGCAGCCGACCAGGGGCAAGCACCGGGGAGCTGTTTTTT. Translating it yields CASSRPGASTGELFF.

The chain is built from TRBV7-2 and TRBJ1-2; 7 bases fit TRBD1. Germline CDR1 reads SGHTA; CDR2 reads FQGNSA. The CDR3 covers 15 residues. With 2 bases clipped from V and 6 bases from J, the junction kept 9 bases outside the gene matches. The chain's CDR3 is CASSLRQGGSDGYTF. In DNA, the CDR3 is TGTGCCAGCAGCTTAAGGCAGGGGGGAAGCGATGGCTACACCTTC.